These 5 T cell receptor beta chains originate from one sample sequenced in a study of cytomegalovirus exposure and HLA in healthy donors. Researchers ran the PCR with 60 Vbeta and 13 Jbeta primers. Data came from immunoSEQ multiplex PCR; TCRdb stores just in-frame clones and leaves some out. This table holds about 190,000 clones, about 69% found once. The sequencing sample was made of PBMCs. Receptors were obtained from a man aged 25-45 years in good health and CMV-seropositive.

The chain couples TRBV5-1 to TRBJ2-7; 9 nucleotides match TRBD1. The CDR3 loop spans 14 amino acids. Trimming removed 4 bases from V and 3 bases from J; junction bases left unmatched: 5. Germline V gene lookup returns CDR1 SGHRS and CDR2 YFSETQ. The CDR3 spells CASSPSTGGYEQYF. CDR3 nucleotides: TGCGCCAGCAGCCCCTCGACAGGGGGCTACGAGCAGTACTTC.

This clone was counted only a few times. J is TRBJ1-4 and V is TRBV5-4; 10 bases fit TRBD1. The CDR3 spans 15 residues. Germline loops: CDR1 SGHNT, CDR2 YYREEE (reference sequence). Trimming removed 1 base from V and 7 bases from J; junction bases left unmatched: 4. CDR3 loop: CASSLYRDRGEKLFF. The CDR3 DNA is TGTGCCAGCAGCTTGTACCGGGACAGGGGTGAAAAACTGTTTTTT.

The chain carries TRBV21-1 and TRBJ2-1; no DNA check was done on the table's D call, TRBD2. TRBV21-1 has pseudogene status. The CDR3 runs 17 residues. In nucleotides, the CDR3 is TGTGCCAGCACCCCCCCGGGGGGAGCGGGGGGGTGGAATGAGCAGTTCTTC. This codes for CASTPPGGAGGWNEQFF.

V gene TRBV6-4 combines with J gene TRBJ2-7; 7 nucleotides agree with TRBD1. CDR1 and CDR2 (germline): MRHNA, SNTAGT. V shed 6 bases and J 0 bases; nucleotides not matched to a gene: 8. The CDR3 is 15 residues long. The CDR3 loop is CASRRDSLSSYEQYF. DNA of the CDR3: TGTGCCAGCAGGAGGGACAGTCTAAGCTCCTACGAGCAGTACTTC.

The rearrangement joins TRBV19 to TRBJ2-5, with a tentative D call TRBD1 (6 bases). Trimming shortened V by 6 bases and J by 4 bases, and 18 bases separated the two germline ends. CDR3 size: 15 residues. Looked up from germline, CDR1 is LNHDA and CDR2 is SQIVND (reference sequence). CDR3 nucleotides: TGTGCCAGTAGCCCTAGAGGACAGTTCCCAGAGACCCAGTACTTC. Translated: CASSPRGQFPETQYF.